What follows is one TCR beta chain and its context. In the authors' workflow: Reference gene primer amplification in the assay estimated nucleated cell counts. Profiled with immunoSEQ multiplex PCR; TCRdb holds only in-frame clones, not every one. V and J calls plus clone size are reproduced from that table; the DNA served to infer D and trimming. The data show 310,000 or so clones, with around 84% seen just once and 1% to 1.5% held by the top ten. CDR3 length: 14 residues. CDR1 is SGHDT and CDR2 is YYEEEE in the germline V gene. The V segment lost 2 bases and the J segment 4 bases; nucleotides outside the gene matches: 6. This sample was taken from a study of blood T cell repertoires in COVID-19. Study as a whole: COVID-19 samples collected from the United States, Italy and Spain covered acute and convalescent phases.

The receptor comes from a man between 65 and 85 years old with acute or convalescent COVID-19. Sequenced sample: peripheral blood. The chain combines TRBV5-6 with TRBJ2-7; 7 bases match TRBD1. The CDR3 is CASSFDRVAYEQYF. In nucleotides, the CDR3 is TGTGCCAGCAGCTTCGACAGGGTTGCATACGAGCAGTACTTC.